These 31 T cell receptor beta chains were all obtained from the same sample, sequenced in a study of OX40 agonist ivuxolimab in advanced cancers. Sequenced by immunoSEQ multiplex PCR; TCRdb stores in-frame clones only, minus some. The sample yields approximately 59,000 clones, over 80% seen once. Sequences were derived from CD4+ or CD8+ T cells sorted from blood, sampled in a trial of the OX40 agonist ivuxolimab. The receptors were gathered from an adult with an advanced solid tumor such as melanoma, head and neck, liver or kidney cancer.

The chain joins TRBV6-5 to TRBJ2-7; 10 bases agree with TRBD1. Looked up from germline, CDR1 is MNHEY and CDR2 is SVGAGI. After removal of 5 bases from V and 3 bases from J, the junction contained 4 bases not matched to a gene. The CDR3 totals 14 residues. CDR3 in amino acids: CASSRTGGLYEQYF. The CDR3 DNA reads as TGTGCCAGCAGTCGGACAGGGGGACTCTACGAGCAGTACTTC.

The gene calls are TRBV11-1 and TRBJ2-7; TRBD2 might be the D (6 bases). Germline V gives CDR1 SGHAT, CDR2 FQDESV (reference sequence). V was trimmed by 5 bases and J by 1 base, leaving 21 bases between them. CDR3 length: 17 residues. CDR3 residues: CASSPHFATGDSYEQYF. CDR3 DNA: TGTGCCAGCAGCCCCCATTTCGCGACGGGAGATTCCTACGAGCAGTACTTC.

CDR3 DNA: TGCGCCAGCAGCCAAGTCCATCCACCCATTTGGGTTGAGCAGTTCTTC. Amino acids: CASSQVHPPIWVEQFF. The chain couples TRBV4-3 to TRBJ2-1; no definite D call. This CDR3 is 16 amino acids long. From germline, CDR1 is LGHNA and CDR2 YSLEER. The germline V and J ends were trimmed by 1 base and 9 bases, with 19 bases remaining between them.

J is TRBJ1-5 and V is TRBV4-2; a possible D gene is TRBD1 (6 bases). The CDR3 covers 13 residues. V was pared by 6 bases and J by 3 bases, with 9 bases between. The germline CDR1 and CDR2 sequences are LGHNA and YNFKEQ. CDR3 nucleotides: TGTGCCAGCAGGGACAGACCCAATCAGCCCCAGCATTTT. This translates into CASRDRPNQPQHF.

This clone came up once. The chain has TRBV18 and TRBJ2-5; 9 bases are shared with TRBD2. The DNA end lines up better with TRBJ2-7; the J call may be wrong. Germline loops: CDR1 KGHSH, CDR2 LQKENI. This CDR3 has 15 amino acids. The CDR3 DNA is TGTGCCAGCTCACTTAATAGCGGGAGAGGATACGAGCAGTACTTC. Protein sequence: CASSLNSGRGYEQYF.

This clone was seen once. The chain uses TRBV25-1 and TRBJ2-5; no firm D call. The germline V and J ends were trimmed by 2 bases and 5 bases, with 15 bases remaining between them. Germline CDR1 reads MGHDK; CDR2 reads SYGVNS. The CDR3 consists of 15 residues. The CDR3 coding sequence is TGTGCCAGCAGTGAAATTGGCAACGGCCTGGAGACCCAGTACTTC. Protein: CASSEIGNGLETQYF.

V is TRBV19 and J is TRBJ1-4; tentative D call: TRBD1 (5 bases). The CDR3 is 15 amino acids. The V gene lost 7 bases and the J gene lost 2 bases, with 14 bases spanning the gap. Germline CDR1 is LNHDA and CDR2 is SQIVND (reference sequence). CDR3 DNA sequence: TGTGCCAGTACCTCAAGGGGTGGTACTAATGAAAAACTGTTTTTT. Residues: CASTSRGGTNEKLFF.

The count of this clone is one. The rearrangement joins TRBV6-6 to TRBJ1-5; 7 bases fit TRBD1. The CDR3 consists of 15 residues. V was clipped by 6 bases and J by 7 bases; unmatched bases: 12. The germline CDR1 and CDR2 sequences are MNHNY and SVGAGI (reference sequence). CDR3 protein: CASRGNDRAGQPQHF. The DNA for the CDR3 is TGTGCCAGCAGGGGAAACGACAGGGCAGGGCAGCCCCAGCATTTT.

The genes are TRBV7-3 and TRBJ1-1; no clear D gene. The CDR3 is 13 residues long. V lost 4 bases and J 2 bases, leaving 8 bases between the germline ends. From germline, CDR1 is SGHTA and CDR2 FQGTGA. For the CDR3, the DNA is TGTGCCAGCAGCTCAAACACCAACACTGAAGCTTTCTTT. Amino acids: CASSSNTNTEAFF.

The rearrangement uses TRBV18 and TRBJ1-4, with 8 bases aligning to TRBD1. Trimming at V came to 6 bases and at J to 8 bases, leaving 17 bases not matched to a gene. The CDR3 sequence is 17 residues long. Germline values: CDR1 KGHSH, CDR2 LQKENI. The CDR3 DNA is TGTGCCAGCTCCGCCGGGACAGGTTCCCCAATGGGAGAAAAACTGTTTTTT. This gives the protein CASSAGTGSPMGEKLFF. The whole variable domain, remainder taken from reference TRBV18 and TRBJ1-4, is NAGVMQNPRHLVRRRGQEARLRCSPMKGHSHVYWYRQLPEEGLKFMVYLQKENIIDESGMPKERFSAEFPKEGPSILRIQQVVRGDSAAYFCASSAGTGSPMGEKLFFGSGTQLSVL.

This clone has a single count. Here the CDR3 reads CASSPGQPQETQYF. As DNA, the CDR3 is TGTGCCAGCAGCCCGGGACAGCCCCAAGAGACCCAGTACTTC. The chain uses TRBV14 and TRBJ2-5; TRBD1 matches at 7 bases. V gave up 4 bases and J gave up 1 base; unmatched junction bases: 3. Looked up from germline, CDR1 is SGHDN and CDR2 is FVKESK. This CDR3 contains 14 residues.

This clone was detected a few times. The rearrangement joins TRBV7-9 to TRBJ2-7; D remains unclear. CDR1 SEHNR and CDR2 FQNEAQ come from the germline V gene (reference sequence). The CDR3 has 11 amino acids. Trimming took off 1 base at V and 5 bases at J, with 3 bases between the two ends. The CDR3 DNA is TGTGCCAGCAGCTTAGAGAACGAGCAGTACTTC. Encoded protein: CASSLENEQYF. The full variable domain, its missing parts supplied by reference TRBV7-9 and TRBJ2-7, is DTGVSQNPRHKITKRGQNVTFRCDPISEHNRLYWYRQTLGQGPEFLTYFQNEAQLEKSRLLSDRFSAERPKGSFSTLEIQRTEQGDSAMYLCASSLENEQYFGPGTRLTVT.

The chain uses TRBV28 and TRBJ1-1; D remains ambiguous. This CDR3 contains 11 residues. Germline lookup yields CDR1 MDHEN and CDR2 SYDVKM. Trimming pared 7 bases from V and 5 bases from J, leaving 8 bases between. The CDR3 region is CASTSETEAFF. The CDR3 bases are TGTGCCAGCACCTCGGAGACTGAAGCTTTCTTT.

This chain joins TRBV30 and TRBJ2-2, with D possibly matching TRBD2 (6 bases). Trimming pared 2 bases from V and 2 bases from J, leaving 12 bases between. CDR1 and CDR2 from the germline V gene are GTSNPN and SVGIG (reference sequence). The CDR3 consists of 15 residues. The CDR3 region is CAWSFRDLNTGELFF. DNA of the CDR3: TGTGCCTGGAGTTTCCGGGACTTAAACACCGGGGAGCTGTTTTTT. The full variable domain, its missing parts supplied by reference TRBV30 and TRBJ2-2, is SQTIHQWPATLVQPVGSPLSLECTVEGTSNPNLYWYRQAAGRGLQLLFYSVGIGQISSEVPQNLSASRPQDRQFILSSKKLLLSDSGFYLCAWSFRDLNTGELFFGEGSRLTVL.

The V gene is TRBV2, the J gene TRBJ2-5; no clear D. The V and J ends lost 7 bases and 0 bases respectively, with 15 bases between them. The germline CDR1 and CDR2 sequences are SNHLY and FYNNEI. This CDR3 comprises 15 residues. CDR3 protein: CASKARSTNQETQYF. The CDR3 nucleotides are TGTGCCAGCAAAGCCCGGAGTACCAACCAAGAGACCCAGTACTTC.

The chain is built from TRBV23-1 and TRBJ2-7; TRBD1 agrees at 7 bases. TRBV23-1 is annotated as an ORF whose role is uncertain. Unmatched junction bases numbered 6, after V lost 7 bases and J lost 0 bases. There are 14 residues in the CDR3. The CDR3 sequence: CASTTGTASYEQYF. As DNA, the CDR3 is TGCGCCAGCACAACCGGGACAGCCTCCTACGAGCAGTACTTC.

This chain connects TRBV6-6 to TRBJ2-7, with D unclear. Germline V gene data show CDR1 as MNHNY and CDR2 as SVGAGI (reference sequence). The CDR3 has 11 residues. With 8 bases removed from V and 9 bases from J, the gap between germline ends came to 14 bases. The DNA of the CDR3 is TGTGCCAGCTCCCGCAGTCGCGTGCAGTACTTC. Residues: CASSRSRVQYF.

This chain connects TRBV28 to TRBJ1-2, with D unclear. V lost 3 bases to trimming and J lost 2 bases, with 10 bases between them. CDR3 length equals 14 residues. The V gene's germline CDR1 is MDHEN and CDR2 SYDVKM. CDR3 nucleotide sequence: TGTGCCAGCAGTTTCGGGTTTCAGAACTATGGCTACACCTTC. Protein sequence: CASSFGFQNYGYTF.

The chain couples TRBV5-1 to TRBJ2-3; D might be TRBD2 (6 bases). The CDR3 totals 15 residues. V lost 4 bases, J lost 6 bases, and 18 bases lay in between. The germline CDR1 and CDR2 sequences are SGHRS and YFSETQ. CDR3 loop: CASSGRSGQIDTQYF. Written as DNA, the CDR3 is TGCGCCAGCAGCGGGCGTAGCGGCCAGATTGATACGCAGTATTTT.

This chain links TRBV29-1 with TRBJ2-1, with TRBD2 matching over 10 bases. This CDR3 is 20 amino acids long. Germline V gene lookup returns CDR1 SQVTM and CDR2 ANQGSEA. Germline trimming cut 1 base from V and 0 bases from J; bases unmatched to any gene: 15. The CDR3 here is CSVEGIAGGSSISSYNEQFF. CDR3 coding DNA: TGCAGCGTTGAAGGCATAGCGGGAGGCTCGTCCATCAGCTCCTACAATGAGCAGTTCTTC.

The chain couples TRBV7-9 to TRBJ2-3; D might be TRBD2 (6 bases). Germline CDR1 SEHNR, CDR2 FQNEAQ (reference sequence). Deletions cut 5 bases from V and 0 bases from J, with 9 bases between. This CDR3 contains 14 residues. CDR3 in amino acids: CASSQGLSTDTQYF. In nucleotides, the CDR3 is TGTGCCAGCAGCCAAGGACTAAGCACAGATACGCAGTATTTT.

The CDR3 nucleotides are TGTGCCAGCAGTTTTAGCGGGAGGGCCCCCGAGCAGTACTTC. The encoded protein is CASSFSGRAPEQYF. V is TRBV27 and J is TRBJ2-7, with TRBD2 matching over 11 bases. The CDR3 totals 14 residues. Germline-derived CDR1 and CDR2 are MNHEY and SMNVEV (reference sequence). The V gene end was trimmed by 3 bases and the J gene end by 6 bases; junction bases not matched to a gene: 4.

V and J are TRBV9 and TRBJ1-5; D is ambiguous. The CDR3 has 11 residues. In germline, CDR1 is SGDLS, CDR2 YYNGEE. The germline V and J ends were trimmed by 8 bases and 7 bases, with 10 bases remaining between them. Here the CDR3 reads CASGGNQPQHF. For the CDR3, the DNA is TGTGCCAGTGGCGGGAACCAGCCCCAGCATTTT.

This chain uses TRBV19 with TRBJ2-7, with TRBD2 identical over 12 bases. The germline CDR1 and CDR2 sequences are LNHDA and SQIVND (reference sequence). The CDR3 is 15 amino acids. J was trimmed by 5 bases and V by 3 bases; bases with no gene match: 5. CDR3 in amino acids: CASSIVTSGRNEQYF. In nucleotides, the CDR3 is TGTGCCAGTAGTATTGTGACTAGCGGGAGAAACGAGCAGTACTTC.

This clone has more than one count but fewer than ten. In DNA, the CDR3 is TGTGCCAGCAGCGAAAAGGGACAGGGGCAAAACATTCAGTACTTC. Amino acids: CASSEKGQGQNIQYF. The V and J genes are TRBV7-9 and TRBJ2-4; 10 bases map to TRBD1. With V trimmed by 5 bases and J by 5 bases, 6 bases remained unmatched. The CDR3 is 15 amino acids. Germline CDR1 is SEHNR and CDR2 is FQNEAQ (reference sequence).

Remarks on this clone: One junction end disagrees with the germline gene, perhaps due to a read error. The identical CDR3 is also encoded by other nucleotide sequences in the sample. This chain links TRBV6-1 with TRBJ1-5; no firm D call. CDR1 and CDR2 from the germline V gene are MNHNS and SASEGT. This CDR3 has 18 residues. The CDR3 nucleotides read TGCGCCAGCAGTGGTTTATCGGGAAGACCTTTACTTGGGCAGCCCCAGCATTTT. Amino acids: CASSGLSGRPLLGQPQHF.

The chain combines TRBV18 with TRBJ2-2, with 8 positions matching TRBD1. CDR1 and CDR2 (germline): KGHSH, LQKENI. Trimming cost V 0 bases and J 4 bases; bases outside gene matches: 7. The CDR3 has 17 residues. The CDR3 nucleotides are TGTGCCAGCTCACCACCGAGTACAGGGGGGAGCACCGGGGAGCTGTTTTTT. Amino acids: CASSPPSTGGSTGELFF.

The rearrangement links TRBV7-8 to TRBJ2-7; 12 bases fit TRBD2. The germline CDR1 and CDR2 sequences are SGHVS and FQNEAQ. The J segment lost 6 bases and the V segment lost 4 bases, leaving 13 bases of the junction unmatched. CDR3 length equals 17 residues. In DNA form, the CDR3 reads TGTGCCAGCAGCTCACAACCGGGACTAGCGGGTGCCGGCGAGCAGTACTTC. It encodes CASSSQPGLAGAGEQYF.

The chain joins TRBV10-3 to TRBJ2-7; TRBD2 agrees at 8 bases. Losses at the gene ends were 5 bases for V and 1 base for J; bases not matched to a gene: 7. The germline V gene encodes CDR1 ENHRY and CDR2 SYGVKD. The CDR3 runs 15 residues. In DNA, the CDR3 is TGTGCCATCAGTACAAGTAGCGGGAATTCCTACGAGCAGTACTTC. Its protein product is CAISTSSGNSYEQYF.

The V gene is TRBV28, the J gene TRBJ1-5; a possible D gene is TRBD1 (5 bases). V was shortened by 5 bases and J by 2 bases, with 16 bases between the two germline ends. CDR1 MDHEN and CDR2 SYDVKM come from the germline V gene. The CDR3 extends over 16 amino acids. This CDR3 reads CASSPLGGERNQPQHF. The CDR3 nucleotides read TGTGCCAGCAGTCCTCTTGGAGGGGAACGCAATCAGCCCCAGCATTTT.

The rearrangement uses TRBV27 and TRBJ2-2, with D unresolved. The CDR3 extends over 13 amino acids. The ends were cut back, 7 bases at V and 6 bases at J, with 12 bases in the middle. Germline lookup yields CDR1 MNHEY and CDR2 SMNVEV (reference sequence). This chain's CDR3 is CASTPARAGELFF. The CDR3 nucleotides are TGTGCCAGCACCCCCGCCCGGGCCGGGGAGCTGTTTTTT.